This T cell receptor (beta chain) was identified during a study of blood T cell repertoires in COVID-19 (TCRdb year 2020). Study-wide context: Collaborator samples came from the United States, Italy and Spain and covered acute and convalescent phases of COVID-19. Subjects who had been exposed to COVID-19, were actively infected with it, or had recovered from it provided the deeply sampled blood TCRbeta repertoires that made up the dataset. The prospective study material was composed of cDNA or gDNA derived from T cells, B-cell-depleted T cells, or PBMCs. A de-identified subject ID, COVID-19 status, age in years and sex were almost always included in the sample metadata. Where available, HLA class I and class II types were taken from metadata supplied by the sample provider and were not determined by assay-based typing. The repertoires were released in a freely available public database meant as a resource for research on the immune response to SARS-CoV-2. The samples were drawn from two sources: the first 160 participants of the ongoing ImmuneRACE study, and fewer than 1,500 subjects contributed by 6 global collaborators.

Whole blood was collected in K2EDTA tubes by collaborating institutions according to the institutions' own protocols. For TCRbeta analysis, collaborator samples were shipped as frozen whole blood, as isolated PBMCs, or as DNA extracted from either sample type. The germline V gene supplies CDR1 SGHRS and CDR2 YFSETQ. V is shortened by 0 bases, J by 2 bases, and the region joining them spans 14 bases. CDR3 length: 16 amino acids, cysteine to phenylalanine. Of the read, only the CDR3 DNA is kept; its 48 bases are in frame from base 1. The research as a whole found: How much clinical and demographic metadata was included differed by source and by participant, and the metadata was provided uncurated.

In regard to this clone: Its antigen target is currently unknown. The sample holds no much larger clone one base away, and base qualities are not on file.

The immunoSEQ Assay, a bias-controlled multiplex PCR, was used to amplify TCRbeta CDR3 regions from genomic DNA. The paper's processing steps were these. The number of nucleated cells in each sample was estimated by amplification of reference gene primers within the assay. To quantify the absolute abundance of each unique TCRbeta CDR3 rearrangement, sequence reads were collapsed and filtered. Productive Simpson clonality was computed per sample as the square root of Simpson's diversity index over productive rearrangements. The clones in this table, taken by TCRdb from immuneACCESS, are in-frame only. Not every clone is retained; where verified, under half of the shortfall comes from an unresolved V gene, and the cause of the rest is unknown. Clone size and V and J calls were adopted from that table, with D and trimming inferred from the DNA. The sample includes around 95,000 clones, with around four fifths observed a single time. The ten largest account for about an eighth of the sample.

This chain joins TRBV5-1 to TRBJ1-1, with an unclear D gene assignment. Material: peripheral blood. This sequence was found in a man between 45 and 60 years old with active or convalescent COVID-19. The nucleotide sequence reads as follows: TGCGCCAGCAGCTTGGGCCAAGCCCAGGTCAACACTGAAGCTTTCTTT. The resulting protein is CASSLGQAQVNTEAFF.